These 8 T cell receptor beta chains originate from one sample sequenced in a study of blood T cell repertoires in COVID-19. TCRdb's copy holds only in-frame clones and misses some; the assay was immunoSEQ multiplex PCR. The table lists about 250,000 clones, approximately 86% of them singletons, with 1.5% to 2% in the top ten. The sample was peripheral blood. These receptors were collected from a woman aged 60-75 years who had recovered from COVID-19.

V and J are TRBV28 and TRBJ2-5, with 9 bases matching TRBD2. CDR1 and CDR2 from the germline V gene are MDHEN and SYDVKM. This CDR3 is 17 amino acids long. The V and J ends lost 4 bases and 5 bases, in that order; junction bases with no gene match: 14. The CDR3 spells CASSWLKGGGAWETQYF. The CDR3 DNA is TGTGCCAGCAGTTGGCTTAAAGGCGGGGGGGCGTGGGAGACCCAGTACTTC.

This clone was recorded only once. The J gene is TRBJ2-1, the V gene TRBV4-3; D gene ambiguous. Germline lookup yields CDR1 LGHNA and CDR2 YSLEER. The CDR3 sequence is 15 residues long. Trimming removed 0 bases at V and 8 bases at J, with 14 bases between. The CDR3 here is CASSQDISHHDEQFF. Written as DNA, the CDR3 is TGCGCCAGCAGCCAAGATATTTCACACCACGATGAGCAGTTCTTC.

The chain combines TRBV28 with TRBJ2-1; 9 nucleotides match TRBD2. CDR1 is MDHEN and CDR2 is SYDVKM in the germline V gene. Trimming cost V 5 bases and J 0 bases; bases outside gene matches: 2. This CDR3 has 15 residues. The CDR3: CASSLTSGSYNEQFF. The CDR3 DNA follows: TGTGCCAGCAGTCTGACTAGCGGCTCCTACAATGAGCAGTTCTTC.

This sequence joins TRBV11-2 and TRBJ2-3, with no clear D. The V and J ends lost 0 bases and 3 bases respectively, with 13 bases between them. CDR3 length equals 16 residues. The germline V gene has CDR1 SGHAT and CDR2 FQNNGV. Here the CDR3 reads CASSLDSRSTTDTQYF. The CDR3, as DNA: TGTGCCAGCAGCTTAGATTCCAGGTCCACGACAGATACGCAGTATTTT.

The rearrangement joins TRBV6-5 to TRBJ1-1; D is ambiguous. The germline V and J ends were trimmed by 8 bases and 6 bases, with 10 bases remaining between them. Germline loops: CDR1 MNHEY, CDR2 SVGAGI. The length of the CDR3 is 11 residues. CDR3 DNA: TGTGCCAGCCGGAGGAAACCTGAAGCTTTCTTT. This codes for CASRRKPEAFF.

The V gene is TRBV18, the J gene TRBJ2-1; tentative D call: TRBD2 (5 bases). The germline V gene has CDR1 KGHSH and CDR2 LQKENI. V was cut by 3 bases and J by 3 bases, with 6 bases left in between. The CDR3 sequence is 13 residues long. The CDR3 DNA reads as TGTGCCAGCTCACCCGGGATCTACAATGAGCAGTTCTTC. Protein product: CASSPGIYNEQFF.

The rearrangement uses TRBV19 and TRBJ2-7; TRBD2 might be the D (6 bases). The CDR3 is made up of 14 amino acids. V was pared by 5 bases and J by 2 bases, with 13 bases between. Germline V gene sequence: CDR1 LNHDA, CDR2 SQIVND (reference sequence). Written as DNA, the CDR3 is TGTGCCAGTAGTGTCCCTGGGGGGACCTACGAGCAGTACTTC. This codes for CASSVPGGTYEQYF.

A note on this clone: The identical CDR3 is also encoded by other nucleotide sequences in the sample. The chain is built from TRBV5-1 and TRBJ1-4; D is perhaps TRBD1 (5 bases). Trimming shortened V by 0 bases and J by 4 bases, and 7 bases separated the two germline ends. The CDR3 is made up of 14 amino acids. In germline, CDR1 is SGHRS, CDR2 YFSETQ. The CDR3 here is CASSLGQGNEKLFF. The CDR3 coding sequence is TGCGCCAGCAGCTTGGGGCAGGGTAATGAAAAACTGTTTTTT.